This T cell receptor beta chain stems from a study of technical replicates of blood from four donors. TCRdb's copy holds only in-frame clones and misses some; the assay was immunoSEQ multiplex PCR. The sample shows approximately 100,000 clones, roughly 95% of them seen only once. This CDR3 comprises 16 residues. CDR1 and CDR2 (germline): SGHRS, YFSETQ. V lost 3 bases and J lost 0, with 12 bases in between. V is TRBV5-1 and J is TRBJ1-4; D is perhaps TRBD1 (5 bases). The sample taken for sequencing was T cells isolated from PBMCs. The TCR originated in a human donor in good health. The CDR3 reads CASSSADRATNEKLFF. The CDR3 DNA sequence: TGCGCCAGCAGCTCCGCCGACAGAGCAACTAATGAAAAACTGTTTTTT.